The 5 T cell receptor beta chains below all came from one sample that was sequenced in a study of blood T cell repertoires in COVID-19. The repertoire was sequenced with immunoSEQ multiplex PCR; TCRdb's copy has only in-frame clones and lacks some. This sample carries over 450,000 clones, approximately 88% of them seen once, and the ten largest clones take around 8%. Sequencing was done on a sample of peripheral blood. These receptors came from a woman aged 45-65 years with COVID-19, enrolled during active disease.

V usage is TRBV27 and J usage is TRBJ1-5; perhaps TRBD1 as D (5 bases). Germline assignment: CDR1 MNHEY and CDR2 SMNVEV (reference sequence). The CDR3 has 15 residues. The V end was cut by 2 bases, the J end by 9 bases, with 17 bases between. For the CDR3, the DNA is TGTGCCAGCAGTTTAGTAAGGGGCGGAGAAGGGCCCCAGCATTTT. Translating gives CASSLVRGGEGPQHF.

This clone was observed once. This sequence joins TRBV4-1 and TRBJ1-5; D gene ambiguous. The CDR3 totals 16 residues. Germline CDR1 reads MGHRA; CDR2 reads YSYEKL. With 1 base removed from V and 0 bases from J, the gap between germline ends came to 10 bases. The CDR3 protein is CASSQVEDFSNQPQHF. In DNA form, the CDR3 reads TGCGCCAGCAGCCAAGTTGAGGACTTTAGCAATCAGCCCCAGCATTTT.

In its sample, this clone was seen once. The chain links TRBV6-2 or TRBV6-3 to TRBJ2-3, with 7 bases fitting TRBD2. The V gene end was trimmed by 5 bases and the J gene end by 0 bases; junction bases not matched to a gene: 5. The germline V gene has CDR1 MNHEY and CDR2 SVGEGT. This CDR3 has 15 residues. The CDR3 region has the DNA TGTGCCAGCAGTGGGGGGGACTTCAGCACAGATACGCAGTATTTT. Translating it yields CASSGGDFSTDTQYF.

This clone showed up just once. The chain is built from TRBV13 and TRBJ1-2; perhaps TRBD1 as D (6 bases). The length of the CDR3 is 16 residues. CDR1 PRHDT and CDR2 FYEKMQ come from the germline V gene (reference sequence). V lost 6 bases and J 3 bases, leaving 20 bases between the germline ends. The DNA of the CDR3 is TGTGCCAGCAGTCCTCCGGACAGTGGCGCCCACTATGGCTACACCTTC. This codes for CASSPPDSGAHYGYTF.

The V and J genes are TRBV5-6 and TRBJ1-2, with 8 bases matching TRBD1. Germline V lookup: CDR1 SGHDT, CDR2 YYEEEE. CDR3 size: 13 residues. The J segment lost 6 bases and the V segment lost 4 bases, leaving 5 bases of the junction unmatched. The CDR3 loop is CASSNDRGDGYTF. The CDR3 DNA sequence: TGTGCCAGCAGCAATGACAGGGGAGATGGCTACACCTTC.